The present T cell receptor (beta chain) was sequenced within a study of T cells in Graves' hyperthyroidism and ophthalmopathy. Researchers took RNA transcripts and amplified the TCR beta CDR3 regions from them. HTBI primers were employed in a first-round RT-PCR of the TCR CDR3. TCRdb itself ran the multiplex PCR reads through MiXCR, one entry per CDR3 protein. Of under 450,000 distinct CDR3 sequences listed, 15% to 19% are singletons. Exclusion followed for patients with uncontrolled infection, other autoimmune disease, pregnancy or lactation. This clonotype was observed many times. As yet, its antigen is unknown. The CDR3 extends over 13 amino acids. Germline-derived CDR1 and CDR2 are KGHDR and SFDVKD. Trimming stripped 0 bases from V and 5 bases from J, with 6 bases between. The study, taken as a whole, reports: Blood samples included most of the expanded thyroid clonotypes exceeding 0.001. Median prediction lead before ophthalmopathy onset was around 6.9 months with the model.

The sequence was obtained from a woman younger than 30 with Graves' hyperthyroidism. J is TRBJ1-1 and V is TRBV24-1; D unclear. Sequences were obtained from blood. CDR3 loop: CATSDLEGTEAFF. DNA of the CDR3: TGTGCCACCAGTGATTTGGAGGGAACTGAAGCTTTCTTT.